This T cell receptor beta chain came from a study of cytotoxic CD8 clonotypes in ibrutinib-treated CLL. Study outcomes and limitations: Sampling of sustained-remission and progressing patients occurred at differing times. Clonality went up at ibrutinib response and then declined back toward baseline at progression. Shared public clonotypes were rare, and on treatment they either got smaller or stayed the same.

Produced via immunoSEQ multiplex PCR; TCRdb's table is partial and in-frame only. Here the sample spans nearly 100,000 clones, about 78% being singletons. For TCR beta libraries, about 2.2 micrograms of genomic DNA were obtained from cryopreserved PBMCs. Comments on this clone: Its antigen remains unidentified.

Germline V CDR1 and CDR2: SGHTA, FQGNSA. The V gene end was trimmed by 1 base and the J gene end by 3 bases; junction bases not matched to a gene: 3. The CDR3 loop spans 15 amino acids. This TCR was recovered from a human donor with chronic lymphocytic leukemia. This chain links TRBV7-2 with TRBJ2-7; 10 bases agree with TRBD2. The sequencing here drew on PBMCs, taken after 12 months of ibrutinib treatment. CDR3 in amino acids: CASSLEASGSYEQYF. CDR3 nucleotide sequence: TGTGCCAGCAGCTTAGAGGCTAGCGGGAGCTACGAGCAGTACTTC.